This entry lists 9 T cell receptor beta chains sequenced from one sample in a study of Ad26.COV2.S vaccination and SARS-CoV-2 variants. Libraries were prepared by immunoSEQ multiplex PCR; TCRdb keeps only in-frame clonotypes and omits some of them. The data contain hundreds of thousands of clones, about 87% of them seen just once; the ten biggest clones take up over 2.5%. The treatment denotes: 15 to 20 received Ad26.COV2.S at low or high dose, single or two shots; about 5 received placebo; per-sample allocation not given. Following the first vaccine or placebo injection, samples were taken on day 63. The sample consisted of peripheral blood, taken in a trial of Ad26.COV2.S vaccine versus placebo. The receptor source for this set is a person aged 18 to 65 who received the Ad26.COV2.S COVID-19 vaccine or a placebo.

The chain joins TRBV5-4 to TRBJ2-3, with D possibly being TRBD2 (6 bases). This CDR3 spans 12 amino acids. Germline lookup yields CDR1 SGHNT and CDR2 YYREEE (reference sequence). Deletions cut 9 bases from V and 6 bases from J, with 14 bases between. The CDR3, as DNA: TGTGCCACTTCGGGGGACGAGGATACGCAGTATTTT. As protein: CATSGDEDTQYF. Supplemented by reference TRBV5-4 and TRBJ2-3, the full variable domain reads ETGVTQSPTHLIKTRGQQVTLRCSSQSGHNTVSWYQQALGQGPQFIFQYYREEENGRGNFPPRFSGLQFPNYSSELNVNALELDDSALYLCATSGDEDTQYFGPGTRLTVL.

CDR3 in DNA: TGTGCCAGCAGTTACCCGGAGACCCAGTACTTC. Amino acid sequence: CASSYPETQYF. The chain couples TRBV6-2 or TRBV6-3 to TRBJ2-5; D is ambiguous. Germline CDR1 reads MNHEY; CDR2 reads SVGEGT. Between the trimmed V and J ends, which lost 2 bases and 5 bases, there was a span of 3 bases. This CDR3 region has 11 residues.

The J gene is TRBJ1-1, the V gene TRBV5-1; D call uncertain. This CDR3 is 13 amino acids long. Germline-derived CDR1 and CDR2 are SGHRS and YFSETQ. Trimming pared 5 bases from V and 1 base from J, leaving 9 bases between. In nucleotides, the CDR3 is TGCGCCAGCAGTTTAGAGACGAACACTGAAGCTTTCTTT. Its protein is CASSLETNTEAFF.

J is TRBJ1-2 and V is TRBV12-3 or TRBV12-4, with 11 bases that match TRBD1. The CDR3 is made up of 13 amino acids. The V gene end was trimmed by 7 bases and the J gene end by 4 bases; junction bases not matched to a gene: 2. The chain's CDR3 is CASTGTGGYGYTF. For the CDR3, the DNA is TGTGCCAGCACAGGGACAGGGGGCTATGGCTACACCTTC.

This chain connects TRBV4-1 to TRBJ1-5; D is undetermined. CDR1 is MGHRA and CDR2 is YSYEKL in the germline V gene. V lost 0 bases and J lost 0, with 9 bases in between. CDR3 length: 16 residues. CDR3 sequence (DNA): TGCGCCAGCAGCCAAGAGGGCAGGAATAGCAATCAGCCCCAGCATTTT. Translated: CASSQEGRNSNQPQHF.

The chain combines TRBV4-1 with TRBJ1-5, with D possibly TRBD1 on 5 matching bases. CDR1 is MGHRA and CDR2 is YSYEKL in the germline V gene. This CDR3 contains 17 residues. V lost 3 bases, J lost 2 bases, and 17 bases lay in between. The CDR3 DNA reads as TGCGCCAGCAGCCAGGGGGGACGGGGGAGGCGCAATCAGCCCCAGCATTTT. Residues: CASSQGGRGRRNQPQHF.

This sequence joins TRBV20-1 and TRBJ2-3; TRBD2 matches 13 bases. V shed 3 bases and J 4 bases; nucleotides not matched to a gene: 4. Germline V gene lookup returns CDR1 DFQATT and CDR2 SNEGSKA (reference sequence). The CDR3 has 15 residues. The CDR3 spells CSASGGLAGPDTQYF. The CDR3 nucleotides are TGCAGTGCTAGTGGGGGACTAGCGGGGCCAGATACGCAGTATTTT.

The chain has TRBV9 and TRBJ1-3; possibly TRBD1 for D (6 bases). The V end was cut by 4 bases, the J end by 0 bases, with 11 bases between. Germline CDR1 and CDR2: SGDLS and YYNGEE. The CDR3 consists of 15 residues. CDR3 residues: CASSRGGSSGNTIYF. For the CDR3, the DNA is TGTGCCAGCAGCCGAGGGGGGAGCTCTGGAAACACCATATATTTT.

This rearrangement joins TRBV5-1 to TRBJ2-3, with 7 nucleotides matching TRBD2. V trimming: 0 bases; J trimming: 1 base; junction bases outside the gene matches: 8. CDR1 SGHRS and CDR2 YFSETQ come from the germline V gene. This CDR3 is 17 amino acids long. CDR3 sequence (DNA): TGCGCCAGCAGCTTGGGGCTGGGCGGGAGACGCACAGATACGCAGTATTTT. Translated: CASSLGLGGRRTDTQYF.